What follows are 3 T cell receptor beta chains derived from one specimen sequenced in a study of T cells in Graves' hyperthyroidism and ophthalmopathy (dated by TCRdb to the late 2010s). The library was produced with multiplex PCR. The sequencer was an Illumina HiSeq 2000. The TCR beta CDR3 regions were amplified from the RNA transcripts. The first round of RT-PCR for the TCR CDR3 was performed with the HTBI primer set and the Qiagen OneStep RT-PCR kit. TCRdb's own reprocessing of the public reads used fastp at Q25 and MiXCR and kept productive beta chains. A single entry per CDR3 protein holds the most common genes and DNA from its merged rows. This sample is represented by around 500,000 distinct CDR3 sequences; 14% of them were singletons. Of the sample, 14% is held by the ten largest clones. Sequencing was done on a sample of blood. Source of these receptors: a middle-aged woman with Graves' hyperthyroidism.

The chain is built from TRBV6-1 and TRBJ1-4; D is ambiguous. The CDR3 covers 14 residues. Trimming took 5 bases from V and 6 from J, leaving 13 bases between them. Germline CDR1 MNHNS, CDR2 SASEGT. CDR3 region: CASSPRERDEKLFF. The DNA of the CDR3 is TGTGCCAGCAGTCCTAGGGAGCGCGATGAAAAACTGTTTTTT.

This clonotype has more than one count but fewer than ten. This CDR3 reads CSASPLVPSTDTQYF. The CDR3 bases are TGCAGTGCTAGTCCACTAGTCCCTAGCACAGATACGCAGTATTTT. The chain links TRBV20-1 to TRBJ2-3; D perhaps matches TRBD2 (5 bases). Germline values: CDR1 DFQATT, CDR2 SNEGSKA (reference sequence). V gave up 3 bases and J gave up 0 bases, with 13 bases separating them. This CDR3 contains 15 residues.

This clonotype was counted at least ten times. The chain carries TRBV3-1 and TRBJ1-1, with TRBD1 matching 7 bases. The CDR3 has 17 amino acids. V trimming: 3 bases; J trimming: 5 bases; junction bases outside the gene matches: 15. Germline V gives CDR1 LGHDT, CDR2 YNNKEL (reference sequence). CDR3 region: CASSHSQGPFSGTEAFF. CDR3 nucleotides: TGTGCCAGCAGCCATTCACAGGGGCCATTTTCGGGGACTGAAGCTTTCTTT.